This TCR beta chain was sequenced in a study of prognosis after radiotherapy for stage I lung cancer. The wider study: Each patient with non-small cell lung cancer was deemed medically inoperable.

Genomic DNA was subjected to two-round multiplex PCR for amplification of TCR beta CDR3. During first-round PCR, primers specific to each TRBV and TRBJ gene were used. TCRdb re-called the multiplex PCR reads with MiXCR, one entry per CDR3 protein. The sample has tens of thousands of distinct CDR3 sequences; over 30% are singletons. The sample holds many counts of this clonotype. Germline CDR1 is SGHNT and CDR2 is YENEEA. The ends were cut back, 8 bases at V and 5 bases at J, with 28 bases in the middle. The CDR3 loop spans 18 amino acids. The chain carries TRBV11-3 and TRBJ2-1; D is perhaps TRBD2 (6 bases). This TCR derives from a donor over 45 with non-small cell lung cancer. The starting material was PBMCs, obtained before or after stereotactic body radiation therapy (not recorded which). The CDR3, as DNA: TGTGCCAGCCGCCGAAGGACCTCAGGAGGGACGCGACACAATGAGCAGTTCTTC. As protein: CASRRRTSGGTRHNEQFF.